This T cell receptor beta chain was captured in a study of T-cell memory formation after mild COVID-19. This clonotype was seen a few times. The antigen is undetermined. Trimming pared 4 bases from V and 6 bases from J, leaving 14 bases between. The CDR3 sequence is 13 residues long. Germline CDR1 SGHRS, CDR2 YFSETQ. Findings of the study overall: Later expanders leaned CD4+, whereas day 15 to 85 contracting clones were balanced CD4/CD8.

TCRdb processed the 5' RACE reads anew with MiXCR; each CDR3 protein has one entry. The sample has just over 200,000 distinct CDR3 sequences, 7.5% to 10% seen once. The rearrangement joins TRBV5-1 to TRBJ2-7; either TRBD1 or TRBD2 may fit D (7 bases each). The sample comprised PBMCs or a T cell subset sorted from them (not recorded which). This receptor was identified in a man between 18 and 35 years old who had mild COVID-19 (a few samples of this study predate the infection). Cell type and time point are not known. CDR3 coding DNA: TGCGCCAGCAGCCCCAGGGGGGGTACCGAGCAGTACTTC. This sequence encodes CASSPRGGTEQYF.